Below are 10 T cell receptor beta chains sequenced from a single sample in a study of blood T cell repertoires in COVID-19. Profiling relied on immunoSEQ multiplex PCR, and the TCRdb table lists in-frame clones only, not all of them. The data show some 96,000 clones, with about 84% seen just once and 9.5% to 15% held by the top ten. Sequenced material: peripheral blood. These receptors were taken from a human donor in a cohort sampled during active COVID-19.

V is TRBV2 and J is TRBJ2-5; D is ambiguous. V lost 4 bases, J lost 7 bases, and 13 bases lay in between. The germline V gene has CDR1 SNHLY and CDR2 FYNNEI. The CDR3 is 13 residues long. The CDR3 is CASSVDLGGTQYF. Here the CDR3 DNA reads TGTGCCAGCAGTGTCGATCTAGGCGGGACCCAGTACTTC.

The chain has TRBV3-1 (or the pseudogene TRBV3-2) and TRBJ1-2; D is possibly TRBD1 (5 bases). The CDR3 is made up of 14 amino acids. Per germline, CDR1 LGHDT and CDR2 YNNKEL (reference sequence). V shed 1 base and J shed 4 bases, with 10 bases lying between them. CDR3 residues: CASSQVRGSYGYTF. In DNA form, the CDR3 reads TGTGCCAGCAGCCAAGTTAGGGGTAGCTATGGCTACACCTTC.

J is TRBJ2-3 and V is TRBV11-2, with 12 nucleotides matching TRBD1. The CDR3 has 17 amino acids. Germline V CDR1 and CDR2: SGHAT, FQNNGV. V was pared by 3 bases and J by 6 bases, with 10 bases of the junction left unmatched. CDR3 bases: TGTGCCAGCAGCTTCCGTTCGGGACAGGGGGCTTCGGATACGCAGTATTTT. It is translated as CASSFRSGQGASDTQYF.

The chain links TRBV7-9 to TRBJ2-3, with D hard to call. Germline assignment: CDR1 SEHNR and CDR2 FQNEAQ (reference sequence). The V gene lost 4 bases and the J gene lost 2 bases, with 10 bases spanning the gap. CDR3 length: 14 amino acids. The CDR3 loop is CASSSQIYTDTQYF. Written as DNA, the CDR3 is TGTGCCAGCAGCTCACAGATCTACACAGATACGCAGTATTTT.

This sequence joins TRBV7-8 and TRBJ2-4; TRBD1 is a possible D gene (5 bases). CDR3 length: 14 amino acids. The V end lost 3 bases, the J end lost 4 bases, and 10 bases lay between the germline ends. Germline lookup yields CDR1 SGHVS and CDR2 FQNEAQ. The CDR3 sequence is CASSFRGRKNIQYF. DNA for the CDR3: TGTGCCAGCAGCTTTAGGGGCAGGAAAAACATTCAGTACTTC.

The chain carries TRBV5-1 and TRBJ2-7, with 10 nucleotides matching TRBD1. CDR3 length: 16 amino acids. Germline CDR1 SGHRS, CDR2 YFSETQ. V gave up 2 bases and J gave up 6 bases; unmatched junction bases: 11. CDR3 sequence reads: CASSFFIGQGVGEQYF. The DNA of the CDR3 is TGCGCCAGCAGCTTCTTTATAGGACAGGGGGTTGGCGAGCAGTACTTC.

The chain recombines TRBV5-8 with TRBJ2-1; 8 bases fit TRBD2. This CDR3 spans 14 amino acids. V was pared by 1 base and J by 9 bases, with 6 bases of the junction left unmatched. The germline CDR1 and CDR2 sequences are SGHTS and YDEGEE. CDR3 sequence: CASSLTGGPFEQFF. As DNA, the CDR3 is TGTGCCAGCAGCTTGACGGGAGGGCCCTTTGAGCAGTTCTTC.

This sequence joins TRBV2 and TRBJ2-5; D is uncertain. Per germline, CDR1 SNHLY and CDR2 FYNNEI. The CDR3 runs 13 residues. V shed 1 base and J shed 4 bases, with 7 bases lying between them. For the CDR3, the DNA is TGTGCCAGCAGTGAAGTTTCCCGAGAGACCCAGTACTTC. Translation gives CASSEVSRETQYF.

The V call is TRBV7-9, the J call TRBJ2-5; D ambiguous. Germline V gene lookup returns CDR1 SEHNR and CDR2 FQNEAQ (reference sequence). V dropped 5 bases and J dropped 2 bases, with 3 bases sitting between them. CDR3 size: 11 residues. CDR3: CASSPQETQYF. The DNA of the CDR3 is TGTGCCAGCAGCCCTCAAGAGACCCAGTACTTC.

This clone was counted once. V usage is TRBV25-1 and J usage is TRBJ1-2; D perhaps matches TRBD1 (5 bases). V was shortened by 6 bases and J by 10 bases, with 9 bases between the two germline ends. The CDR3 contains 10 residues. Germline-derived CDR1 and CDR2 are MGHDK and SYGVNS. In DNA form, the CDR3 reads TGTGCCAGCAGCGGCGGACACTACACCTTC. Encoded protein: CASSGGHYTF.